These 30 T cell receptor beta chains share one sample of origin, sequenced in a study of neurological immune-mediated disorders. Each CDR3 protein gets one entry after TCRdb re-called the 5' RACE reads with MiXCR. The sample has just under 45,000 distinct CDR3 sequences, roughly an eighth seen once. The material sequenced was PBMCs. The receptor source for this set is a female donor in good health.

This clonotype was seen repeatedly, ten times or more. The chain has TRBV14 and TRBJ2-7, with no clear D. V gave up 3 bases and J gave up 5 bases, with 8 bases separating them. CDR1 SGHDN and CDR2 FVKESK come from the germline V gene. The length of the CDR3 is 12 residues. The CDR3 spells CASSQKVHEQYF. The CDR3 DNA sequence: TGTGCCAGCAGCCAGAAGGTCCACGAGCAGTACTTC.

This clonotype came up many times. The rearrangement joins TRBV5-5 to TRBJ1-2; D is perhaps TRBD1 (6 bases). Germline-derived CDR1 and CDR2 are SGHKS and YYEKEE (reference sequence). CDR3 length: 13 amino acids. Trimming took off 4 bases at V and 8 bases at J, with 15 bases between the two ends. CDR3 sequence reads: CASSLQGQSGYTF. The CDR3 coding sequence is TGTGCCAGCAGCCTACAGGGTCAATCGGGCTACACCTTC.

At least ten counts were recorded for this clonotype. The CDR3 region is CASSFNRDTEAFF. CDR3 nucleotide sequence: TGTGCCAGCAGCTTTAACAGGGACACTGAAGCTTTCTTT. This chain uses TRBV11-2 with TRBJ1-1; perhaps TRBD1 as D (6 bases). V dropped 3 bases and J dropped 3 bases, with 8 bases sitting between them. The CDR3 contains 13 residues. CDR1 is SGHAT and CDR2 is FQNNGV in the germline V gene.

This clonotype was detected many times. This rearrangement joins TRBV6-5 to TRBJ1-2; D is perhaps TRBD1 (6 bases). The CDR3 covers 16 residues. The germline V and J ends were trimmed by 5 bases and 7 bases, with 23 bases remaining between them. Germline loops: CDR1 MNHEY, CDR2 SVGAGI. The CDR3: CASSLQRGGRAGGYTF. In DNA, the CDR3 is TGTGCCAGCAGTCTGCAGAGGGGGGGGCGAGCGGGTGGCTACACCTTC.

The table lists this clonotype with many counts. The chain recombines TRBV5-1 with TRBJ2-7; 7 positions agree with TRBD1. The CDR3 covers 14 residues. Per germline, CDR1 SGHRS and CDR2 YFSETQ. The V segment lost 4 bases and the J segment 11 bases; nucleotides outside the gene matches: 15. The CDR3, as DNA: TGCGCCAGCAGCACCGGACAGGTCAGGGATAGTAAGTACTTC. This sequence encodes CASSTGQVRDSKYF.

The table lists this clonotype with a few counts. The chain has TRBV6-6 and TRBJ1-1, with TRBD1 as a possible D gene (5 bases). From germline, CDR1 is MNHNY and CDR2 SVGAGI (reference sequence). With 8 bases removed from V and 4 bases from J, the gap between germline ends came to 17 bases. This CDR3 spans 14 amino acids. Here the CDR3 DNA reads TGTGCCAGCGGCCCCGGGCAGGGTTTCACTGAAGCTTTCTTT. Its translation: CASGPGQGFTEAFF.

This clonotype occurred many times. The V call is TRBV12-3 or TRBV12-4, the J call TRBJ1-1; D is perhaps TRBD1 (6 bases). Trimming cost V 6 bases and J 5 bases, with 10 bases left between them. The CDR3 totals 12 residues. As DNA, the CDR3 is TGTGCCAGCAGGCGAGACAGGACTGAAGCTTTCTTT. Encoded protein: CASRRDRTEAFF.

The CDR3 region has the DNA TGTGCCAGCAGCCCCCCAACTAGCGGGAGTGGTACCCGGGGGCCGTTTTTT. Translation: CASSPPTSGSGTRGPFF. This chain connects TRBV9 to TRBJ2-2; TRBD2 agrees at 11 bases. From germline, CDR1 is SGDLS and CDR2 YYNGEE. V was pared by 4 bases and J by 16 bases, with 21 bases of the junction left unmatched. This CDR3 contains 17 residues.

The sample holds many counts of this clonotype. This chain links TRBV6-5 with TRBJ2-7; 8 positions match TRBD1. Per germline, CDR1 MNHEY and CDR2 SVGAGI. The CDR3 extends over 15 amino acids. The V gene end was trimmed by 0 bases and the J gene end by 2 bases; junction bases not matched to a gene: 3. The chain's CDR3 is CASSYSGTGTYEQYF. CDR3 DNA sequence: TGTGCCAGCAGTTACTCTGGGACAGGTACCTACGAGCAGTACTTC.

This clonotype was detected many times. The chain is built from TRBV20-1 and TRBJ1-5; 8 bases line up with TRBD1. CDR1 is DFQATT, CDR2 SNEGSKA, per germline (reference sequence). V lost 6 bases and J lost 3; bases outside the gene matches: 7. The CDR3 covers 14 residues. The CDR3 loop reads CSARGQGFNQPQHF. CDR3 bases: TGCAGTGCCAGGGGGCAGGGCTTCAATCAGCCCCAGCATTTT.

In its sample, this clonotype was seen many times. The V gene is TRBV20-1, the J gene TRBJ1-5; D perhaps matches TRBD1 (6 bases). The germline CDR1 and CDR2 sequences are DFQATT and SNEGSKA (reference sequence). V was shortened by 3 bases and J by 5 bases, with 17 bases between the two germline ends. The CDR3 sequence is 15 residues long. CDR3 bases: TGCAGTGCTAGTCGGGGGGCGCTTGGTTATCAGCCCCAGCATTTT. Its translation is CSASRGALGYQPQHF.

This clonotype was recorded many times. The CDR3 region is CASSSRTTLFCGYTF. The CDR3, as DNA: TGTGCCAGCAGCTCCCGCACGACCTTATTCTGTGGCTACACCTTC. The chain recombines TRBV7-3 with TRBJ1-2, with D unresolved. Germline assignment: CDR1 SGHTA and CDR2 FQGTGA. The V gene lost 4 bases and the J gene lost 7 bases, with 19 bases spanning the gap. The CDR3 has 15 amino acids.

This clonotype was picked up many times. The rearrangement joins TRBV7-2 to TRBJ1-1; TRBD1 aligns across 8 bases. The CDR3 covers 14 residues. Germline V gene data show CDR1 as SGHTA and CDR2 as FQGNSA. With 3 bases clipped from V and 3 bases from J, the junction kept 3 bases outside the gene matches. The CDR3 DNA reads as TGTGCCAGCAGCTTTGGGACAGGCCACACTGAAGCTTTCTTT. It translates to CASSFGTGHTEAFF.

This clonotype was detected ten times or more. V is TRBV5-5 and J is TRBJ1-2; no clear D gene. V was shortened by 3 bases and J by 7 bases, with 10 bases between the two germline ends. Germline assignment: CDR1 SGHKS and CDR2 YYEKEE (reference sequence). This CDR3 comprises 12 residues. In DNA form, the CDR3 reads TGTGCCAGCAGCTGGGTCTCTGGTGGCTACACCTTC. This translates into CASSWVSGGYTF. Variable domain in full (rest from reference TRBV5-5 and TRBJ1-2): DAGVTQSPTHLIKTRGQQVTLRCSPISGHKSVSWYQQVLGQGPQFIFQYYEKEERGRGNFPDRFSARQFPNYSSELNVNALLLGDSALYLCASSWVSGGYTFGSGTRLTVV.

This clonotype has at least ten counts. The CDR3 here is CASSLMGGQYEQYF. Here the CDR3 DNA reads TGCGCCAGCAGCTTGATGGGGGGGCAATACGAGCAGTACTTC. The chain uses TRBV5-1 and TRBJ2-7; tentative D call: TRBD2 (7 bases). The CDR3 contains 14 residues. The V end was cut by 1 base, the J end by 4 bases, with 12 bases between. Germline lookup yields CDR1 SGHRS and CDR2 YFSETQ.

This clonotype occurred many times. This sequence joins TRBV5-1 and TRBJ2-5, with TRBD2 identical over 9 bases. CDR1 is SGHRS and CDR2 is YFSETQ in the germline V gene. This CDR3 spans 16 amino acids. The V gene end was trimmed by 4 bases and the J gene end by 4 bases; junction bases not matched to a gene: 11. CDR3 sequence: CASSAGTSSGVETQYF. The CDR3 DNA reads TGCGCCAGCAGCGCAGGGACGTCTAGCGGGGTAGAGACCCAGTACTTC.

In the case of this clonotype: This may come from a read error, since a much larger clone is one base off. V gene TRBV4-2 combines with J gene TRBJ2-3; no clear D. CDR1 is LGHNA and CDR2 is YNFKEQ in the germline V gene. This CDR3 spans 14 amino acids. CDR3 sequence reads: CASNQVPSVDTQYF. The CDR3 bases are TGTGCCAGCAACCAAGTTCCTAGTGTAGATACGCAGTATTTT.

The CDR3: CASSLGREYGYTF. The CDR3 bases are TGTGCCAGCAGCTTAGGCAGGGAGTATGGCTACACCTTC. V usage is TRBV11-2 and J usage is TRBJ1-2; D is perhaps TRBD1 (5 bases). V lost 1 base, J lost 5 bases, and 8 bases lay in between. Germline V gene sequence: CDR1 SGHAT, CDR2 FQNNGV. The CDR3 runs to 13 residues.

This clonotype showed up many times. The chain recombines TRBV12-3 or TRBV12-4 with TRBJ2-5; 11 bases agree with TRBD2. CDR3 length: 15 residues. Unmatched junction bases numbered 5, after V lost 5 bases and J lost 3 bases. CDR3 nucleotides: TGTGCCAGCAGTCCTCGTAGCGGGGGGGAAGAGACCCAGTACTTC. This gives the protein CASSPRSGGEETQYF.

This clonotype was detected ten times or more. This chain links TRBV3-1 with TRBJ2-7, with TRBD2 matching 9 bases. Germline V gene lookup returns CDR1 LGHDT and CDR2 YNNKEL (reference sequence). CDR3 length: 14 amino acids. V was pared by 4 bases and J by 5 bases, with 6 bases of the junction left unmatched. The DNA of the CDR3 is TGTGCCAGCAGCCGTAGCGGGAGCGCCCACGAGCAGTACTTC. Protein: CASSRSGSAHEQYF.

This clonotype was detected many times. This chain's CDR3 is CASSLGLLAGGEQFF. The CDR3 nucleotides read TGTGCCAGCAGCTTGGGTCTCCTAGCGGGAGGCGAGCAGTTCTTC. The V and J genes are TRBV5-8 and TRBJ2-1; 11 bases fit TRBD2. Looked up from germline, CDR1 is SGHTS and CDR2 is YDEGEE. The CDR3 has 15 amino acids. Unmatched junction bases numbered 6, after V lost 0 bases and J lost 10 bases.

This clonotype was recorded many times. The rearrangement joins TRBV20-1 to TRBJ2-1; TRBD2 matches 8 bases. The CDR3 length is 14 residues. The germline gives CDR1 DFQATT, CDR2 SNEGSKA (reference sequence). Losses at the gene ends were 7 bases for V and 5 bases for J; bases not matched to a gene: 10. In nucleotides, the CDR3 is TGCAGTGGGGGGAGCGGGAGTGTACACAATGAGCAGTTCTTC. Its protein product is CSGGSGSVHNEQFF.

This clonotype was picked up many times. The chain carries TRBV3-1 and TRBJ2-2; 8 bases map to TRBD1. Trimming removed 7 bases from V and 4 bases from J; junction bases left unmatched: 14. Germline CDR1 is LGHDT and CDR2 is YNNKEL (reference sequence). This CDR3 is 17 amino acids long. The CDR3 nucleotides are TGTGCCAGCAACTCCGCCCCAGGGGGCTCGGGCACCGGGGAGCTGTTTTTT. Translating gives CASNSAPGGSGTGELFF.

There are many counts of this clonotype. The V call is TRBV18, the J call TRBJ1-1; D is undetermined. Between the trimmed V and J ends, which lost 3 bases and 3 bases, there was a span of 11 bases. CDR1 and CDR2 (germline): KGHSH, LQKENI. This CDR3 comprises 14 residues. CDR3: CASSPLSLDTEAFF. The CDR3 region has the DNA TGTGCCAGCTCACCCTTATCTCTGGACACTGAAGCTTTCTTT.

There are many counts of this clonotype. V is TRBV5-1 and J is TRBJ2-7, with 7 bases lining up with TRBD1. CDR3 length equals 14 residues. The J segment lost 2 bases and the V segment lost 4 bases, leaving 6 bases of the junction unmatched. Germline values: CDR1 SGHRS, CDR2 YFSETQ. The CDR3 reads CASSGTGTAYEQYF. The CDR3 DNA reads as TGCGCCAGCAGCGGAACCGGGACAGCCTACGAGCAGTACTTC.

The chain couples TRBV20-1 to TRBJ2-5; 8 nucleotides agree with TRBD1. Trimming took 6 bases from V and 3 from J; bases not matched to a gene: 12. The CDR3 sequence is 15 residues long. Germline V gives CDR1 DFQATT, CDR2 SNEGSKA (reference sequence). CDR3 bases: TGCAGTGCCATATCCCGGACAGGGCGGGAAGAGACCCAGTACTTC. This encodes CSAISRTGREETQYF.

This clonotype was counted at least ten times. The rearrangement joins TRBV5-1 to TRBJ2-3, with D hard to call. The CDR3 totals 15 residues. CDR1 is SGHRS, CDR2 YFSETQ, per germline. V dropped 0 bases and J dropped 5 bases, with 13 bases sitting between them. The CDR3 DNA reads TGCGCCAGCAGCTTGGATGGCAGATTAGTAGATACGCAGTATTTT. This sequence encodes CASSLDGRLVDTQYF.

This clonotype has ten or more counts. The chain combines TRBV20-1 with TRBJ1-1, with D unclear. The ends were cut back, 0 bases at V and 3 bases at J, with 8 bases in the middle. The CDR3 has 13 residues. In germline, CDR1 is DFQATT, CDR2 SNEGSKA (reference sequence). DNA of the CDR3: TGCAGTGCTAGAGAAAGCGGGGACACTGAAGCTTTCTTT. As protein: CSARESGDTEAFF.

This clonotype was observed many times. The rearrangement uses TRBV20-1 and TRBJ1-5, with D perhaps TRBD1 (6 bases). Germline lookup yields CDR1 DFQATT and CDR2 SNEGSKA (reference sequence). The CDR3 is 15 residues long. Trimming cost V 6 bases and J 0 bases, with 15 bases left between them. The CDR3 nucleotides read TGCAGTGCCCAGAAGGGGGAGAGTAGCAATCAGCCCCAGCATTTT. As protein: CSAQKGESSNQPQHF.

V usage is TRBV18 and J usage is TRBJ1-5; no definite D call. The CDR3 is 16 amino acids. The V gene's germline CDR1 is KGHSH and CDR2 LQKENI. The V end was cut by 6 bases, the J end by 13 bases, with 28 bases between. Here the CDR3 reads CASSPIGRAENQSQHF. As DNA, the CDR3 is TGTGCCAGCTCCCCCATCGGGCGGGCTGAGAATCAGTCTCAGCATTTT. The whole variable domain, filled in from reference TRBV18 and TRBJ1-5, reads NAGVMQNPRHLVRRRGQEARLRCSPMKGHSHVYWYRQLPEEGLKFMVYLQKENIIDESGMPKERFSAEFPKEGPSILRIQQVVRGDSAAYFCASSPIGRAENQSQHFGDGTRLSIL.